A selection of T cell receptor beta chains follows, all from one sample in a study of T cells after yellow fever vaccination. TCRdb passed the 5' RACE reads through MiXCR, listing each CDR3 protein once. The table shows about 110,000 distinct CDR3 sequences, with 6.5% to 9% occurring only once. Sequences were derived from CD8+ T cells sorted from PBMCs, sampled 45 days after the yellow fever booster vaccination. Receptors originate from a young man who received the YFV17D yellow fever vaccine. The CDR3 runs from the conserved cysteine through the conserved F or W. Each record gives: clone size, J gene, D gene, V gene, CDR3 DNA, CDR3 protein. The D gene is left open where the match is weak. Size is omitted from some rows. Given values are once, few, many or a class for expanded clones.

many | TRBJ2-7 | TRBD1 | TRBV18 | TGTGCCAGCTCACCAGGGACAGGCTATTACGAGCAGTACTTC | CASSPGTGYYEQYF
many | TRBJ2-7 | TRBD2 | TRBV7-9 | TGTGCCAGCAGCGTAACTAGCGGGAAGTCTTACGAGCAGTACTTC | CASSVTSGKSYEQYF
NA | TRBJ1-2 | NA | TRBV14 | TGTGCCAGCAGATCAGTGGCGGGGGCCGCCTACACCTTC | CASRSVAGAAYTF
many | TRBJ2-7 | NA | TRBV27 | TGTGCCAGCAGTATGACAGGCTACGAGCAGTACTTC | CASSMTGYEQYF
many | TRBJ2-7 | TRBD1 | TRBV5-5 | TGTGCCAGCAGCTTGGAAGGGGGCACGGCGTACGAGCAGTACTTC | CASSLEGGTAYEQYF
NA | TRBJ1-5 | NA | TRBV15 | TGTGCCACCAGCAGAGATCGCAGGGGTTCCAGCAATCAGCCCCAGCATTTT | CATSRDRRGSSNQPQHF
few | TRBJ2-7 | NA | TRBV25-1 | TGTGCCAGCAGTCAGGGCGAGCAGTACTTC | CASSQGEQYF
few | TRBJ2-1 | NA | TRBV4-1 | TGCGCCAGCAGCCAAAAGGACTCATTAAACAATGAGCAGTTCTTC | CASSQKDSLNNEQFF
many | TRBJ1-1 | NA | TRBV6-2/TRBV6-3 | TGTGCCAGCAGTCGTGATTCTTTGGTCACTGAAGCTTTCTTT | CASSRDSLVTEAFF
many | TRBJ2-7 | TRBD2 | TRBV5-1 | TGCGCCAGCAGCCCACTCTCTAGCGGGAGTTCCTACGAGCAGTACTTC | CASSPLSSGSSYEQYF
many | TRBJ2-5 | NA | TRBV20-1 | TGCAGTGCTAGTCTACCCGCTACAAGAGAGCAAGAGACCCAGTACTTC | CSASLPATREQETQYF
many | TRBJ2-1 | TRBD2 | TRBV14 | TGTGCCAGCAGCCAAGTGACGGGAGGGGGGAATGAGCAGTTCTTC | CASSQVTGGGNEQFF
NA | TRBJ1-2 | NA | TRBV27 | TGTGCCAGCAGCCCGGGGTATGGCTACACCTTC | CASSPGYGYTF
NA | TRBJ2-2 | TRBD2 | TRBV7-3 | TGTGCCAGCAGCCTACTAGCGGGAGTTGAAACCGGGGAGCTGTTTTTT | CASSLLAGVETGELFF
few | TRBJ2-2 | TRBD2 | TRBV24-1 | TGTGCCACCAGTGATCGTATCTTAGCGGGCTCGAACACCGGGGAGCTGTTTTTT | CATSDRILAGSNTGELFF
many | TRBJ2-3 | NA | TRBV10-2 | TGCGCCAGCAGTGACTACACAGATACGCAGTATTTT | CASSDYTDTQYF
NA | TRBJ2-3 | NA | TRBV7-2 | TGTGCCAGCAGCTTAAGTATTTTAGATACGCAGTATTTT | CASSLSILDTQYF
many | TRBJ2-6 | NA | TRBV21-1 | TGTGCCAGCAGCCCCCGAGGGGGATTACAGGGTGAGGTCCCTGGGGCCAACGTCCTGACTTTC | CASSPRGGLQGEVPGANVLTF
many | TRBJ1-2 | NA | TRBV12-3/TRBV12-4 | TGTGCCAGCAGTTCAGAGGACAGCTATGGCTACACCTTC | CASSSEDSYGYTF
many | TRBJ2-1 | TRBD2 | TRBV7-9 | TGTGCCAGCAGCTTAGTTGGGGCGGGAGCGGACAATGAGCAGTTCTTC | CASSLVGAGADNEQFF
many | TRBJ2-1 | NA | TRBV7-2 | TGTGCCAGCAGCTTACCCGGGGTCGGGGAGTACAATGAGCAGTTCTTC | CASSLPGVGEYNEQFF
NA | TRBJ2-2 | NA | TRBV5-1 | TGCGCCAGCAGCGGGCCAGGCACAACCGGGGAGCTGTTTTTT | CASSGPGTTGELFF
few | TRBJ2-1 | TRBD2 | TRBV7-9 | TGTGCCAGCAGCCCCTCGAAAGCGGGAGGACGGAATGAGCAGTTCTTC | CASSPSKAGGRNEQFF
many | TRBJ1-1 | TRBD1 | TRBV25-1 | TGTGCCAGCAGCGCAAGACAGGGAAGAACTGAAGCTTTCTTT | CASSARQGRTEAFF
many | TRBJ2-7 | NA | TRBV5-6 | TGTGCCAGCAGCGACGAAGGGGACTCCTACGAGCAGTACTTC | CASSDEGDSYEQYF
few | TRBJ2-3 | NA | TRBV3-1 | TGTGCCAGCAGCTCTACCCCGGGCCTTCAAGCTACAGATACGCAGTATTTT | CASSSTPGLQATDTQYF
NA | TRBJ2-7 | TRBD1 | TRBV29-1 | TGCAGCGTTTCACAGGGGGATGTATACGAGCAGTACTTC | CSVSQGDVYEQYF